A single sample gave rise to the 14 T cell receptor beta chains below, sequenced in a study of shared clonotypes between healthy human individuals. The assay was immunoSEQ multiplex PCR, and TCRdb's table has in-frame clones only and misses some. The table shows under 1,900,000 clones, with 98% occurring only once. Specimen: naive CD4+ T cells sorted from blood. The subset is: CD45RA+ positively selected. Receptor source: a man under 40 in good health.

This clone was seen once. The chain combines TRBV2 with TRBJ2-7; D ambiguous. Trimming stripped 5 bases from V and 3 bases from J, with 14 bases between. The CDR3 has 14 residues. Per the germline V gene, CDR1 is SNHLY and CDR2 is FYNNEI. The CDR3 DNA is TGTGCCAGCAGTTGGACGACCCAACGCTACGAGCAGTACTTC. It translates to CASSWTTQRYEQYF.

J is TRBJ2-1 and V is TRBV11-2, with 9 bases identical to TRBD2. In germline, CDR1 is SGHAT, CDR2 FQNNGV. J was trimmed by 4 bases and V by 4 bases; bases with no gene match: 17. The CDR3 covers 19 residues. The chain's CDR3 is CASSSPRKTSGTQYNEQFF. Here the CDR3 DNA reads TGTGCCAGCAGCTCCCCGAGAAAGACTAGCGGAACCCAATACAATGAGCAGTTCTTC.

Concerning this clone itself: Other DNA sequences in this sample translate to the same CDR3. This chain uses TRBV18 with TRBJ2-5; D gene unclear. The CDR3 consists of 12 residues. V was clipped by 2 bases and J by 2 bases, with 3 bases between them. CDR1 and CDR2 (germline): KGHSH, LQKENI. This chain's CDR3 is CASSPEQETQYF. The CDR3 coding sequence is TGTGCCAGCTCACCAGAACAAGAGACCCAGTACTTC. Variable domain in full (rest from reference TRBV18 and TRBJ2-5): NAGVMQNPRHLVRRRGQEARLRCSPMKGHSHVYWYRQLPEEGLKFMVYLQKENIIDESGMPKERFSAEFPKEGPSILRIQQVVRGDSAAYFCASSPEQETQYFGPGTRLLVL.

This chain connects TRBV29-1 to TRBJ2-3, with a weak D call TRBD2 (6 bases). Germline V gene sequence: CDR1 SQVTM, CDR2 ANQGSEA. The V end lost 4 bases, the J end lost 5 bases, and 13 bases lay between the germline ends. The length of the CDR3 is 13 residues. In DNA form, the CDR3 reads TGCAGCGTTGGGGCGGGATGGGAAGATACGCAGTATTTT. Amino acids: CSVGAGWEDTQYF.

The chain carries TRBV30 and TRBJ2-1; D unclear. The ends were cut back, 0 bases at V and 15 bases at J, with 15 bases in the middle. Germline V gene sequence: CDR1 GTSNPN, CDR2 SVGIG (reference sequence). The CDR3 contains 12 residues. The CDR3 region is CAWSVSPWSLFF. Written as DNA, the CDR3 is TGTGCCTGGAGTGTTAGCCCTTGGAGTCTGTTCTTC.

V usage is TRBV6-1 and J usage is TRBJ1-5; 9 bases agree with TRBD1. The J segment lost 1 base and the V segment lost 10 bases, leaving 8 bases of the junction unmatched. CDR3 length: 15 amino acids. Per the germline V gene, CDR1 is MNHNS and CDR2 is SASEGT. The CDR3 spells CAIRDRVVSNQPQHF. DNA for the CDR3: TGTGCCATCCGGGACAGGGTCGTAAGCAATCAGCCCCAGCATTTT.

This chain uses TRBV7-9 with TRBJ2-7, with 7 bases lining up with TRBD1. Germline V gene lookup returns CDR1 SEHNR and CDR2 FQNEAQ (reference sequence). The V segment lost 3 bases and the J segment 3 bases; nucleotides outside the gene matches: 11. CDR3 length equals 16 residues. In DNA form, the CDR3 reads TGTGCCAGCAGCTTTCTGAGACCGCAGGGGGTCTACGAGCAGTACTTC. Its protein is CASSFLRPQGVYEQYF.

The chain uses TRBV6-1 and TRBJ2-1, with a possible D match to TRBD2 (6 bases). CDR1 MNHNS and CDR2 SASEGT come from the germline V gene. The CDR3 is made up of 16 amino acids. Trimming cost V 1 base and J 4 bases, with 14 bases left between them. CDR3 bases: TGTGCCAGCAGTGAAGGGGGGACTCTACTTTACAATGAGCAGTTCTTC. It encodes CASSEGGTLLYNEQFF.

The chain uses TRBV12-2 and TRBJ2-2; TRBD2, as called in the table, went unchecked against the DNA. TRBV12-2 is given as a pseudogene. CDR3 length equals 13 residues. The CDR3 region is CASRLVVDGELFF. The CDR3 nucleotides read TGTGCAAGTCGCTTAGTGGTGGACGGGGAGCTATTTTTT.

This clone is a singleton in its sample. CDR3 protein: CASSQRVIPSTDTQYF. DNA for the CDR3: TGCGCCAGCAGCCAACGGGTGATCCCTAGCACAGATACGCAGTATTTT. The rearrangement uses TRBV4-3 and TRBJ2-3; unclear D gene. From germline, CDR1 is LGHNA and CDR2 YSLEER. The V end lost 2 bases, the J end lost 0 bases, and 12 bases lay between the germline ends. CDR3 size: 16 residues.

CDR3 nucleotides: TGTGCCAGCACCGTGACTTATCGGGAGACCCAGTACTTC. Translating gives CASTVTYRETQYF. The chain has TRBV6-1 and TRBJ2-5, with D unresolved. The CDR3 is 13 amino acids. CDR1 and CDR2 from the germline V gene are MNHNS and SASEGT. V was cut by 7 bases and J by 5 bases, with 14 bases left in between.

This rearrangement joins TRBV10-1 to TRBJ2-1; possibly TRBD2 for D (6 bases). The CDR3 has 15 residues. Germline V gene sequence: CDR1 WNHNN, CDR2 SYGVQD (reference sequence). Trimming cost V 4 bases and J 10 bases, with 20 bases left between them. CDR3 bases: TGCGCCAGCAGTGGATGGGACGCGGGGAAGTGGGAGCAGTTCTTC. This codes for CASSGWDAGKWEQFF.

CDR3 nucleotide sequence: TGTGCCAGCCGCCAGGACAGGGCATCAGATACGCAGTATTTT. Its protein is CASRQDRASDTQYF. This chain connects TRBV5-4 to TRBJ2-3; the match to TRBD1 covers 8 bases. The CDR3 sequence is 14 residues long. Germline V gene lookup returns CDR1 SGHNT and CDR2 YYREEE (reference sequence). The V and J ends lost 7 bases and 4 bases, in that order; junction bases with no gene match: 8. The full variable domain, with the rest looked up from reference TRBV5-4 and TRBJ2-3, is ETGVTQSPTHLIKTRGQQVTLRCSSQSGHNTVSWYQQALGQGPQFIFQYYREEENGRGNFPPRFSGLQFPNYSSELNVNALELDDSALYLCASRQDRASDTQYFGPGTRLTVL.

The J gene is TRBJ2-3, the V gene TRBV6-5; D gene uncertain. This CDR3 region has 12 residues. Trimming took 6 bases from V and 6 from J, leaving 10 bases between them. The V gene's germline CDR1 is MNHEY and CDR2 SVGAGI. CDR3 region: CASRPGPDTQYF. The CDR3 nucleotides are TGTGCCAGCAGACCGGGCCCGGATACGCAGTATTTT.